This T cell receptor beta chain was identified in a study of blood T cell repertoires in COVID-19. Only one count was recorded for this clone. Adults between about 18 and 95 years of age took part from approximately 24 US areas. The data were produced by immunoSEQ multiplex PCR, yet TCRdb's version contains in-frame clones alone and is incomplete. The data hold around 220,000 clones, with 75% to 90% observed a single time. This clonotype was obtained from a woman aged 30 to 39 with acute COVID-19. Sequenced input: PBMCs or T cells enriched from blood (not recorded which).

The CDR3 spells CASSKQELYGYTF. The CDR3, as DNA: TGCGCCAGCAGCAAACAGGAGCTCTATGGCTACACCTTC. This chain connects TRBV5-1 to TRBJ1-2; perhaps TRBD1 as D (5 bases). The ends were cut back, 4 bases at V and 4 bases at J, with 11 bases in the middle. The germline V gene has CDR1 SGHRS and CDR2 YFSETQ. CDR3 length: 13 residues.